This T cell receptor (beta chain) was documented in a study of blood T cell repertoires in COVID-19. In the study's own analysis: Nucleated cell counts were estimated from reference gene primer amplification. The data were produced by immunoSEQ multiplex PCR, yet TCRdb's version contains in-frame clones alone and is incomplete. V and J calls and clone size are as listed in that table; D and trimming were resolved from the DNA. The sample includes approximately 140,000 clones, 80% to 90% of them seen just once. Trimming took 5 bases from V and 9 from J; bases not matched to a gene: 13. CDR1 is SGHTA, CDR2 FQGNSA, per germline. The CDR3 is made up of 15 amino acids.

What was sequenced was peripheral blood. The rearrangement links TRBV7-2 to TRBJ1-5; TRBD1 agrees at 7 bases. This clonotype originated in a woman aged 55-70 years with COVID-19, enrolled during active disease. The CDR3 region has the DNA TGTGCCAGCAGCCTCAAGAGACAGGGTGATGCGCCCCAGCATTTT. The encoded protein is CASSLKRQGDAPQHF.